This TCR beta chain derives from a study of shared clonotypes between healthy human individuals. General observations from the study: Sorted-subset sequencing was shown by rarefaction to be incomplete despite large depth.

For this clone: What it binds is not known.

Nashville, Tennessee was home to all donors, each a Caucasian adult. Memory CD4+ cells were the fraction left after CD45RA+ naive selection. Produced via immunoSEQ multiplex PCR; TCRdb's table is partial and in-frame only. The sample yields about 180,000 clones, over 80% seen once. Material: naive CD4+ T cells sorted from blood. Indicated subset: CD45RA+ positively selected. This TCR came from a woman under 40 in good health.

DNA of the CDR3: TGTGCCAGTAGTATATCTAGCGGCAGTAGTTACAATGAGCAGTTCTTC. Translating gives CASSISSGSSYNEQFF. The chain recombines TRBV19 with TRBJ2-1, with 7 bases matching TRBD2. Per the germline V gene, CDR1 is LNHDA and CDR2 is SQIVND (reference sequence). This CDR3 is 16 amino acids long. Trimming at V came to 2 bases and at J to 4 bases, leaving 8 bases not matched to a gene.